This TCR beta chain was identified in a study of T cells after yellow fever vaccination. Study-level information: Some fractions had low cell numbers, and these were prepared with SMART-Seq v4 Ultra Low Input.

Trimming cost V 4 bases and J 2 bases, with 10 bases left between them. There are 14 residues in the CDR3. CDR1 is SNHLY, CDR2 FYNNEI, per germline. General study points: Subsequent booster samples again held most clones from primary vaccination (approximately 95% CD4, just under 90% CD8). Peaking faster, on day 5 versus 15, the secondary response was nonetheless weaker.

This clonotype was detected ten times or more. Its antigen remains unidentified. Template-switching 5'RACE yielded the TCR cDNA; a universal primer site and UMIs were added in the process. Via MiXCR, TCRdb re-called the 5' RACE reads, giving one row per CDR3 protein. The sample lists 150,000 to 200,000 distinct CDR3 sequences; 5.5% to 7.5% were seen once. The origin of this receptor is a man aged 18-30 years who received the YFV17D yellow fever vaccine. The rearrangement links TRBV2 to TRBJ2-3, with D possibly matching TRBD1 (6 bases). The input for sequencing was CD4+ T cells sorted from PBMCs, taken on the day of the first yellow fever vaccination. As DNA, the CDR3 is TGTGCCAGCAGTGCAACAGGGAACACAGATACGCAGTATTTT. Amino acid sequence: CASSATGNTDTQYF.